These 18 T cell receptor beta chains originate from one sample sequenced in a study of blood T cell repertoires in COVID-19. Only in-frame clones appear in the TCRdb table, and some are missing; sequencing was by immunoSEQ multiplex PCR. In the table there are just over 300,000 clones, about 91% of which are singletons. The material sequenced was PBMCs or T cells enriched from blood (not recorded which). Source of these receptors: a woman aged 40 to 49 who had recovered from COVID-19.

Only a few counts were recorded for this clone. The chain couples TRBV7-2 to TRBJ2-7; 9 nucleotides match TRBD2. The germline CDR1 and CDR2 sequences are SGHTA and FQGNSA. The CDR3 totals 15 residues. V was clipped by 6 bases and J by 2 bases; unmatched bases: 8. The CDR3 nucleotides are TGTGCCAGCAGACCACTAGCGGGTGTTGCCTACGAGCAGTACTTC. Its protein is CASRPLAGVAYEQYF.

The rearrangement links TRBV9 to TRBJ2-2; D possibly corresponds to TRBD1 (6 bases). The V gene lost 1 base and the J gene lost 6 bases, with 13 bases spanning the gap. CDR1 is SGDLS, CDR2 YYNGEE, per germline. The CDR3 is made up of 15 amino acids. CDR3 nucleotide sequence: TGTGCCAGCAGCGTATCTACAGGGTACCCCGGGGAGCTGTTTTTT. This translates into CASSVSTGYPGELFF.

This sequence joins TRBV5-8 and TRBJ2-7, with D tentatively TRBD2 (6 bases). Germline loops: CDR1 SGHTS, CDR2 YDEGEE. The CDR3 length is 17 residues. V was pared by 4 bases and J by 3 bases, with 23 bases between. The CDR3 DNA sequence: TGTGCCAGCAGCCCCGGGACTCGCACCCTTTCGGGCTACGAGCAGTACTTC. It codes for CASSPGTRTLSGYEQYF.

As to this clone: At one end, the junction sequence differs from germline, possibly due to a read error. The chain recombines TRBV6-5 with TRBJ1-4; D is perhaps TRBD1 (6 bases). The germline CDR1 and CDR2 sequences are MNHEY and SVGAGI. The CDR3 spans 15 residues. The CDR3 region is CAGRGGAGLYEKLFF. As DNA, the CDR3 is TGTGCCGGCAGGGGTGGGGCAGGGCTCTATGAAAAACTGTTTTTT.

The J gene is TRBJ2-1, the V gene TRBV11-2; 7 positions agree with TRBD1. The V and J ends lost 4 bases and 7 bases, in that order; junction bases with no gene match: 7. CDR3 length equals 14 residues. CDR1 and CDR2 (germline): SGHAT, FQNNGV. This CDR3 reads CASSSLTGTNEQFF. CDR3 coding DNA: TGTGCCAGCAGCTCCCTGACAGGGACGAATGAGCAGTTCTTC.

V and J are TRBV19 and TRBJ2-3; a weak D match, TRBD2 (5 bases). The CDR3 contains 16 residues. V was shortened by 5 bases and J by 4 bases, with 19 bases between the two germline ends. Germline V gives CDR1 LNHDA, CDR2 SQIVND (reference sequence). CDR3 bases: TGTGCCAGTAGTGCCGAGGGCCGAGGGCGTCCAGATACGCAGTATTTT. Protein: CASSAEGRGRPDTQYF.

The gene calls are TRBV28 and TRBJ1-3; 10 bases agree with TRBD1. After removal of 8 bases from V and 3 bases from J, the junction contained 4 bases not matched to a gene. CDR1 is MDHEN, CDR2 SYDVKM, per germline. CDR3 length: 14 amino acids. For the CDR3, the DNA is TGTGCCAGCTGGGACAGGGGTAATGGAAACACCATATATTTT. It specifies CASWDRGNGNTIYF.

This clone was counted a single time. The chain employs TRBV18 and TRBJ2-6; D possibly corresponds to TRBD2 (6 bases). V was shortened by 4 bases and J by 2 bases, with 12 bases between the two germline ends. Germline lookup yields CDR1 KGHSH and CDR2 LQKENI. This CDR3 contains 16 residues. CDR3 protein: CASSRSGGAGANVLTF. The CDR3 DNA reads TGTGCCAGCTCACGCTCCGGGGGAGCTGGGGCCAACGTCCTGACTTTC.

The chain recombines TRBV19 with TRBJ2-7, with 7 positions matching TRBD1. In germline, CDR1 is LNHDA, CDR2 SQIVND (reference sequence). J gave up 7 bases and V 5 bases, and 11 bases lay outside the gene matches. The CDR3 spans 14 residues. The CDR3 nucleotides read TGTGCCAGTAGTGCCCGGGACAGCCCGTTTGAGCAGTACTTC. This gives the protein CASSARDSPFEQYF.

In the case of this clone: The sample has other DNA sequences that encode this CDR3 too. This chain links TRBV7-9 with TRBJ2-7; 11 bases match TRBD1. The ends lost 5 bases at V and 4 bases at J; junction bases unmatched: 7. This CDR3 region has 15 residues. CDR1 and CDR2 (germline): SEHNR, FQNEAQ (reference sequence). CDR3 DNA sequence: TGTGCCAGCAGCCCACGGACAGGGGGCCGGTACGAGCAGTACTTC. Translation: CASSPRTGGRYEQYF.

The V gene is TRBV29-1, the J gene TRBJ1-5; D possibly corresponds to TRBD1 (6 bases). The CDR3 has 13 amino acids. V lost 4 bases, J lost 6 bases, and 13 bases lay in between. CDR1 and CDR2 from the germline V gene are SQVTM and ANQGSEA. The CDR3 sequence is CSVVYGRGQPQHF. CDR3 bases: TGCAGCGTTGTGTACGGCAGGGGTCAGCCCCAGCATTTT.

The chain joins TRBV7-2 to TRBJ1-1; weak D call: TRBD1 (5 bases). The germline V gene has CDR1 SGHTA and CDR2 FQGNSA. Trimming took 3 bases from V and 7 from J, leaving 15 bases between them. This CDR3 spans 14 amino acids. As DNA, the CDR3 is TGTGCCAGCAGCTTCTATTTGACAGTGGGTGAAGCTTTCTTT. It is translated as CASSFYLTVGEAFF.

The V call is TRBV3-1 (or the pseudogene TRBV3-2), the J call TRBJ2-3, with 10 bases fitting TRBD2. CDR1 and CDR2 (germline): LGHDT, YNNKEL (reference sequence). V gave up 4 bases and J gave up 0 bases; unmatched junction bases: 1. This CDR3 is built from 15 residues. In DNA, the CDR3 is TGTGCCAGCAGCCCGACTAGCGGGAGCACAGATACGCAGTATTTT. This encodes CASSPTSGSTDTQYF.

V is TRBV7-9 and J is TRBJ2-2, with a possible D match to TRBD2 (6 bases). Trimming pared 2 bases from V and 4 bases from J, leaving 14 bases between. CDR3 length: 16 residues. CDR1 and CDR2 (germline): SEHNR, FQNEAQ (reference sequence). CDR3 DNA: TGTGCCAGCAGCTTAATGCAGGGAGGTTCCACCGGGGAGCTGTTTTTT. It specifies CASSLMQGGSTGELFF. The variable domain in full, with the rest retrieved from reference TRBV7-9 and TRBJ2-2, is DTGVSQNPRHKITKRGQNVTFRCDPISEHNRLYWYRQTLGQGPEFLTYFQNEAQLEKSRLLSDRFSAERPKGSFSTLEIQRTEQGDSAMYLCASSLMQGGSTGELFFGEGSRLTVL.

The V call is TRBV6-4, the J call TRBJ2-5; 8 bases are shared with TRBD2. V lost 0 bases, J lost 2 bases, and 23 bases stayed unmatched. There are 22 residues in the CDR3. The V gene's germline CDR1 is MRHNA and CDR2 SNTAGT. CDR3 region: CASSDSSKASSGPVIRQETQYF. The CDR3 DNA reads as TGTGCCAGCAGTGACTCGAGTAAGGCGTCTAGCGGGCCTGTAATTCGGCAAGAGACCCAGTACTTC.

The chain recombines TRBV21-1 with TRBJ1-3; TRBD1, as called in the table, went unchecked against the DNA. TRBV21-1 is a recognized pseudogene. The CDR3 has 16 residues. Here the CDR3 DNA reads TGTGCCAGCAGCACCGCTGACAGGGTCTCTGGAAACACCATATATTTT. It translates to CASSTADRVSGNTIYF.

V gene TRBV27 combines with J gene TRBJ2-7, with a weak D call TRBD2 (5 bases). Germline lookup yields CDR1 MNHEY and CDR2 SMNVEV (reference sequence). Between the trimmed V and J ends, which lost 4 bases and 0 bases, there was a span of 7 bases. This CDR3 spans 13 amino acids. The CDR3 here is CASSYGLSYEQYF. DNA for the CDR3: TGTGCCAGCAGTTACGGACTCTCCTACGAGCAGTACTTC.

The chain couples TRBV24-1 to TRBJ2-5; 8 nucleotides align to TRBD1. CDR1 is KGHDR and CDR2 is SFDVKD in the germline V gene. Trimming removed 9 bases from V and 2 bases from J; junction bases left unmatched: 10. CDR3 length: 15 amino acids. CDR3 sequence (DNA): TGTGCCACCGGCGGACAGGGTGGGAGGCAAGAGACCCAGTACTTC. Amino acid sequence: CATGGQGGRQETQYF.